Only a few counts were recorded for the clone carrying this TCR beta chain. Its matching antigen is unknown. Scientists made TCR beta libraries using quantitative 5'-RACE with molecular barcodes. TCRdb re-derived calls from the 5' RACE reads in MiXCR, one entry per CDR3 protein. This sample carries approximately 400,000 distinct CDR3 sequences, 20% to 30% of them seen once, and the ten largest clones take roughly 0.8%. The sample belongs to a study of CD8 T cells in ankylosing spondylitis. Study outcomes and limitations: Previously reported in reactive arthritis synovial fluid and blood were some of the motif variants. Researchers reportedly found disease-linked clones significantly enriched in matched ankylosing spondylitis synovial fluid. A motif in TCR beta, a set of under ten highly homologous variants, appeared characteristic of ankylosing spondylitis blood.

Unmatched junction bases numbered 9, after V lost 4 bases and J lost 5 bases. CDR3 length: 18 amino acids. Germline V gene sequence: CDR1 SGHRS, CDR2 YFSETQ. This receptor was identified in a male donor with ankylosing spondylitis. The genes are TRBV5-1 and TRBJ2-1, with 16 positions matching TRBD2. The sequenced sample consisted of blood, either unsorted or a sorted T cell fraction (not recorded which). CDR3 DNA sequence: TGCGCCAGCAGCCCAGGGACTAGCGGGAGGGTTTTGGACAATGAGCAGTTCTTC. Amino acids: CASSPGTSGRVLDNEQFF. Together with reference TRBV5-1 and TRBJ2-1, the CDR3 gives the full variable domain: KAGVTQTPRYLIKTRGQQVTLSCSPISGHRSVSWYQQTPGQGLQFLFEYFSETQRNKGNFPGRFSGRQFSNSRSEMNVSTLELGDSALYLCASSPGTSGRVLDNEQFFGPGTRLTVL.